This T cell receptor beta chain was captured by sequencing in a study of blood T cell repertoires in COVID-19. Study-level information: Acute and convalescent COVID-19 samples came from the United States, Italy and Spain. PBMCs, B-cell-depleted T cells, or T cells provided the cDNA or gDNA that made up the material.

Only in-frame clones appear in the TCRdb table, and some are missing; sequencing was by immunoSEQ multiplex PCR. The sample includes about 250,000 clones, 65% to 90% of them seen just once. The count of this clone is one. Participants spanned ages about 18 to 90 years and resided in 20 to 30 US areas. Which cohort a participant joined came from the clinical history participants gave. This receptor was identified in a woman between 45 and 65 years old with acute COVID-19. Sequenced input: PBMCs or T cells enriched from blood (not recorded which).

The DNA for the CDR3 is TGTGCCAGCAGCTTAGGTGGGGGGAGAGTCTATGGCTACACCTTC. Amino acids: CASSLGGGRVYGYTF. V and J are TRBV7-9 and TRBJ1-2, with TRBD1 as a possible D gene (5 bases). CDR1 is SEHNR, CDR2 FQNEAQ, per germline (reference sequence). Trimming left V 1 base short and J 4 bases short, with 13 bases between. The CDR3 is 15 amino acids.